The sequence of this T cell receptor beta chain was determined in a study of regulatory T cells in long-lasting Graves disease. Libraries of TCR beta came from iRepertoire HTBI primers plus Arm-PCR of CDR3 regions. In TCRdb, the multiplex PCR reads were re-called with MiXCR into one record per CDR3 protein. This table has about 290,000 distinct CDR3 sequences, 22% appearing once. This CDR3 is built from 17 residues. V shed 4 bases and J shed 5 bases, with 22 bases lying between them. The germline V gene has CDR1 SEHNR and CDR2 FQNEAQ (reference sequence). Notes on the study in general: Persistent Graves' patients showed a TCR diversity that was lower than that of newly diagnosed ones. More public clonotypes were shared by persistent patients (around 3,000) than by new patients (approximately 1,000).

Time point indicated: persistent/refractory GD, antithyroid drugs over 5 years with positive TRAb. PBMC RNA served as the TCR library source. Details on this clonotype: Its cognate antigen is unknown.

This receptor was obtained from a female donor with Graves disease. V usage is TRBV7-9 and J usage is TRBJ2-3, with D possibly being TRBD1 (5 bases). The sequencing used peripheral blood mononuclear cells (PBMCs), collected when the disease was refractory, from a patient treated with antithyroid drugs. CDR3 amino acids: CASSSGWPGLEKDTQYF. CDR3 nucleotides: TGTGCCAGCAGCTCGGGCTGGCCAGGGCTGGAGAAAGATACGCAGTATTTT.